This entry lists 8 T cell receptor beta chains sequenced from one sample in a study of a mutant IDH1 vaccine in newly diagnosed glioma. These receptors lack a known antigen. Method: immunoSEQ multiplex PCR; TCRdb's copy keeps in-frame clones and lacks some. The table records under 65,000 clones, roughly 80% of them present only once. Time point given: week 11, during vaccination. Each dose delivered 300 ug of mutant IDH1 20-mer peptide subcutaneously with imiquimod. The sequencing used PBMCs, collected from a glioma patient whose treatment included an IDH1 peptide vaccine. Every receptor here comes from a man aged 45-60 years with glioma.

The rearrangement uses TRBV7-2 and TRBJ1-1; no firm D call. CDR1 is SGHTA, CDR2 FQGNSA, per germline. V lost 5 bases to trimming and J lost 0 bases, with 10 bases between them. This CDR3 comprises 14 residues. The CDR3 region is CASSRNGMNTEAFF. CDR3 nucleotides: TGTGCCAGCAGCCGCAACGGCATGAACACTGAAGCTTTCTTT.

This clone was detected a few times. The gene calls are TRBV7-9 and TRBJ2-3; 8 nucleotides line up with TRBD2. The V gene end was trimmed by 3 bases and the J gene end by 5 bases; junction bases not matched to a gene: 16. The CDR3 contains 18 residues. Germline CDR1 reads SEHNR; CDR2 reads FQNEAQ (reference sequence). The CDR3 DNA is TGTGCCAGCAGCTTTCGTGGCGCCGGGACTAGGAAGGGAGATACGCAGTATTTT. This codes for CASSFRGAGTRKGDTQYF.

In this sample, this clone turned up a few times. The chain joins TRBV30 to TRBJ2-7; unclear D gene. Trimming stripped 0 bases from V and 7 bases from J, with 13 bases between. CDR1 is GTSNPN and CDR2 is SVGIG in the germline V gene (reference sequence). CDR3 length: 13 residues. CDR3 bases: TGTGCCTGGAGTGTACGCAAGGCCCTAGAGCAGTACTTC. It encodes CAWSVRKALEQYF.

J is TRBJ2-5 and V is TRBV5-4, with 7 bases fitting TRBD2. Germline CDR1 SGHNT, CDR2 YYREEE (reference sequence). Unmatched junction bases numbered 10, after V lost 0 bases and J lost 5 bases. This CDR3 comprises 16 residues. In nucleotides, the CDR3 is TGTGCCAGCAGCTTGGGCGGGGCTAGCGGCGGGGAGACCCAGTACTTC. This gives the protein CASSLGGASGGETQYF.

The V call is TRBV10-3, the J call TRBJ1-3, with D maybe TRBD1 (5 bases). The germline V gene encodes CDR1 ENHRY and CDR2 SYGVKD. The CDR3 spans 13 residues. Between the trimmed V and J ends, which lost 10 bases and 3 bases, there was a span of 13 bases. In DNA, the CDR3 is TGTGCCACCTCACCAGGGAGTGGAAACACCATATATTTT. It codes for CATSPGSGNTIYF.

V is TRBV6-5 and J is TRBJ2-2; TRBD2 matches 10 bases. Germline V lookup: CDR1 MNHEY, CDR2 SVGAGI. The CDR3 runs 16 residues. Unmatched junction bases numbered 5, after V lost 2 bases and J lost 5 bases. The DNA of the CDR3 is TGTGCCAGCAGTTACGAAGGGACTAGCGCTACCGGGGAGCTGTTTTTT. It codes for CASSYEGTSATGELFF.

This chain uses TRBV5-4 with TRBJ2-7, with 7 bases fitting TRBD2. In germline, CDR1 is SGHNT, CDR2 YYREEE (reference sequence). J lost 6 bases, V lost 1 base, and 7 bases had no gene match. This CDR3 spans 14 amino acids. The CDR3, as DNA: TGTGCCAGCAGCTTGAAGGGAGGGCTAGTCGAGCAGTACTTC. It yields the protein CASSLKGGLVEQYF.

V gene TRBV29-1 combines with J gene TRBJ1-2; D possibly corresponds to TRBD1 (5 bases). CDR1 SQVTM and CDR2 ANQGSEA come from the germline V gene. This CDR3 has 12 amino acids. Trimming cost V 4 bases and J 2 bases, with 8 bases left between them. CDR3 nucleotide sequence: TGCAGCGTTGCTGGGGGGAACTATGGCTACACCTTC. As protein: CSVAGGNYGYTF.